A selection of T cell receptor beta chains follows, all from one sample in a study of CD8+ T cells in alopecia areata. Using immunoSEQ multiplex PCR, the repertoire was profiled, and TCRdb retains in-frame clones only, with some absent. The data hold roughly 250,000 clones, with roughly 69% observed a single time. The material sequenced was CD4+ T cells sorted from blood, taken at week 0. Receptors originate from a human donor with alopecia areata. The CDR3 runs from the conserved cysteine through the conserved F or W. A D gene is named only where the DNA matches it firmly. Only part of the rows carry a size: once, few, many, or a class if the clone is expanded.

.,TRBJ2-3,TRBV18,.,CASSPPSTDTQYF,TGTGCCAGCTCACCACCCAGCACAGATACGCAGTATTTT
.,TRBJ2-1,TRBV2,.,CASSLTGGRYNEQFF,TGTGCCAGCAGTTTGACGGGGGGCCGCTACAATGAGCAGTTCTTC
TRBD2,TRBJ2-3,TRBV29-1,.,CSASGGAGTDTQYF,TGCAGCGCAAGCGGGGGGGCAGGCACAGATACGCAGTATTTT
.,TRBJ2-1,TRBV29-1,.,CSVPGNEQFF,TGCAGCGTCCCGGGAAATGAGCAGTTCTTC
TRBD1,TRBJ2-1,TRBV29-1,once,CSADRVSYNEQFF,TGCAGCGCGGACAGGGTCTCCTACAATGAGCAGTTCTTC
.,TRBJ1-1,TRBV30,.,CAWSVRGLGNTEAFF,TGTGCCTGGAGTGTAAGGGGTTTGGGAAACACTGAAGCTTTCTTT
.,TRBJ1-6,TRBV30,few,CASSTVGYNSPLHF,TGTGCCTCGTCGACAGTAGGATATAATTCACCCCTCCACTTT
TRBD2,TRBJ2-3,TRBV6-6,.,CASSAGTSGGDTQYF,TGTGCCAGCAGCGCTGGGACTAGCGGGGGGGATACGCAGTATTTT
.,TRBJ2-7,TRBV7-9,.,CASSPGPLRHEQYF,TGTGCCAGCAGCCCCGGGCCCCTCAGACACGAGCAGTACTTC
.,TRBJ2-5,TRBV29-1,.,CSVARGAGETQYF,TGCAGCGTTGCCCGGGGGGCAGGAGAGACCCAGTACTTC
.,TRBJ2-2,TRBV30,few,CAYPGATGELFF,TGTGCTTACCCCGGAGCGACCGGGGAGCTGTTTTTT
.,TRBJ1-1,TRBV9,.,CASSVAGGMNTEAFF,TGTGCCAGCAGCGTGGCCGGAGGAATGAACACTGAAGCTTTCTTT
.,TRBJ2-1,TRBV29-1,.,CSVRRAYSDEQFF,TGCAGCGTCCGACGGGCTTATTCGGATGAGCAGTTCTTC
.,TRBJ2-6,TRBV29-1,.,CSVEDRTGANVLTF,TGCAGCGTTGAAGATCGTACAGGGGCCAACGTCCTGACTTTC
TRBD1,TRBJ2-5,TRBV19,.,CATGALRGGTQYF,TGTGCTACAGGGGCACTTCGAGGGGGGACCCAGTACTTC
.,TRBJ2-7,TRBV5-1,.,CASSPGRTGYEQYF,TGCGCCAGCAGCCCAGGGAGGACAGGCTACGAGCAGTACTTC
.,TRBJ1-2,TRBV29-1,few,CSVEGALGRRYGYTF,TGCAGCGTTGAAGGGGCCCTCGGCCGACGCTATGGCTACACCTTC
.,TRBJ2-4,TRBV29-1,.,CSASGIAKNIQYF,TGCAGCGCCTCAGGAATAGCCAAAAACATTCAGTACTTC
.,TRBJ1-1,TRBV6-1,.,CASSEKRGTWEPHTEAFF,TGTGCCAGCAGTGAAAAGAGAGGCACCTGGGAGCCACACACTGAAGCTTTCTTT
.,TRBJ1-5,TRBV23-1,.,CASTRGKPQHF,TGCGCCAGCACCCGAGGGAAGCCCCAGCATTTT
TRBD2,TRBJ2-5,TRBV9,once,CASSVRGDIRTSGGETQYF,TGTGCCAGCAGCGTACGTGGGGACATCCGGACTAGCGGAGGGGAGACCCAGTACTTC
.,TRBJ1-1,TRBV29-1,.,CSVSVGLNTEAFF,TGCAGCGTTTCTGTGGGGTTGAACACTGAAGCTTTCTTT
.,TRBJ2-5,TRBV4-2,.,CASSQMTVSSTETQYF,TGTGCCAGCAGCCAGATGACAGTCTCATCCACTGAGACCCAGTACTTC
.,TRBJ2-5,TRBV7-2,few,CASSPFRETQYF,TGTGCCAGCAGCCCCTTTCGGGAGACCCAGTACTTC
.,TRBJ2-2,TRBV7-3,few,CASSADPTSSGELFF,TGTGCCAGCAGCGCCGATCCTACTAGTTCCGGGGAGCTGTTTTTT
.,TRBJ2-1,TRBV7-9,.,CASSLGARRNEQFF,TGTGCCAGCAGCTTAGGTGCCAGGAGGAATGAGCAGTTCTTC
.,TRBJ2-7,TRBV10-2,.,CASSERTAEQYF,TGCGCCAGCAGTGAGAGGACTGCCGAGCAGTACTTC
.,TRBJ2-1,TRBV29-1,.,CSVDTRLRNEQFF,TGCAGCGTTGATACTCGGTTACGCAATGAGCAGTTCTTC
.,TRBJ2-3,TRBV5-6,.,CASSFPTTDTQYF,TGTGCCAGCAGCTTCCCGACCACAGATACGCAGTATTTT
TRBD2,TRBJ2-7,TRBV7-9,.,CASSLSLAGAYEQYF,TGTGCCAGCAGCTTATCACTAGCGGGGGCCTACGAGCAGTACTTC
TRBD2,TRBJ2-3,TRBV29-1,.,CSVELAGLADTQYF,TGCAGCGTTGAACTAGCGGGGTTGGCAGATACGCAGTATTTT
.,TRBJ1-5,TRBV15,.,CATRSGGGSNQPQHF,TGTGCCACCCGAAGTGGAGGGGGTAGCAATCAGCCCCAGCATTTT
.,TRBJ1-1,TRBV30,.,CAWNPNTEAFF,TGTGCCTGGAATCCGAACACTGAAGCTTTCTTT
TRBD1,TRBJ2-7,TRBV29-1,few,CSVPRDRGSYEQYF,TGCAGCGTTCCCCGGGACAGGGGTTCCTACGAGCAGTACTTC
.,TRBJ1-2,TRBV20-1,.,CSAKEDYGYTF,TGCAGTGCTAAGGAGGACTATGGCTACACCTTC
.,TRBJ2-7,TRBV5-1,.,CASQGFGGEQYF,TGCGCCAGCCAAGGGTTCGGCGGCGAGCAGTACTTC
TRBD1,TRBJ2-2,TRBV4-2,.,CASSQGTGNTGELFF,TGTGCCAGCAGCCAAGGGACAGGGAACACCGGGGAGCTGTTTTTT
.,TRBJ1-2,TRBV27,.,CASSRAGANYGYTF,TGTGCCAGCAGTAGGGCAGGTGCTAACTATGGCTACACCTTC
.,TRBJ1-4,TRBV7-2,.,CASSLNFRHEKLFF,TGTGCCAGCAGCTTAAATTTCCGGCATGAAAAACTGTTTTTT
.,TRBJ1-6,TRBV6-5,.,CASSYSTSTKDSPLHF,TGTGCCAGCAGTTACTCGACATCGACCAAGGATTCACCCCTCCACTTT
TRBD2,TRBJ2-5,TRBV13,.,CASSLGITFRTSGGAVGTQYF,TGTGCCAGCAGCTTAGGCATCACGTTCCGGACTAGCGGGGGGGCCGTTGGGACCCAGTACTTC
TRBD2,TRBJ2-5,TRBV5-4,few,CASSSGTSGAETQYF,TGTGCCAGCAGCTCAGGGACTAGCGGGGCGGAGACCCAGTACTTC
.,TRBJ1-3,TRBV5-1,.,CASSLDRSTIYF,TGCGCCAGCAGCTTGGACCGAAGCACCATATATTTT
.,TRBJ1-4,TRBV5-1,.,CASSWLAPNEKLFF,TGCGCCAGCAGCTGGCTAGCCCCTAATGAAAAACTGTTTTTT
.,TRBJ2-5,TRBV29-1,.,CSVGLYQQETQYF,TGCAGCGTTGGACTTTATCAGCAAGAGACCCAGTACTTC
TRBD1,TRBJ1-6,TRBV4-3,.,CASSPQGAHSPLHF,TGCGCCAGCAGCCCACAGGGGGCGCATTCACCCCTCCACTTT
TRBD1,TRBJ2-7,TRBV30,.,CAWGTGAYEQYF,TGTGCCTGGGGGACAGGGGCCTACGAGCAGTACTTC
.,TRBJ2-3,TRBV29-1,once,CSVEEGQQRDTQYF,TGCAGCGTTGAAGAAGGCCAGCAGCGGGATACGCAGTATTTT
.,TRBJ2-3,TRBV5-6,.,CASSLMGGVDTQYF,TGTGCCAGCAGCTTGATGGGGGGTGTAGATACGCAGTATTTT
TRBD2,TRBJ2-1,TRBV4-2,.,CASSRTSGTSAYNEQFF,TGTGCCAGCAGCCGCACATCCGGGACTAGCGCCTACAATGAGCAGTTCTTC
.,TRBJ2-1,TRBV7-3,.,CASSYNEQFF,TGTGCCAGCAGCTACAATGAGCAGTTCTTC
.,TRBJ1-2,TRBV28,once,CASSFSAGRNGYTF,TGTGCCAGCAGTTTTAGTGCAGGGCGCAATGGCTACACCTTC
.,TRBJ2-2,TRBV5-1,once,CASSLAGKGIGELFF,TGCGCCAGCAGCTTGGCCGGGAAAGGTATCGGGGAGCTGTTTTTT
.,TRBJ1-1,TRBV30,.,CAWAAFGGTEAFF,TGTGCCTGGGCTGCATTTGGGGGGACTGAAGCTTTCTTT
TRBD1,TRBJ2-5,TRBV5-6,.,CASSLTGGLETQYF,TGTGCCAGCAGCTTGACAGGGGGCTTGGAGACCCAGTACTTC